These 22 T cell receptor beta chains originate from one sample sequenced in a study of cytomegalovirus exposure and HLA in healthy donors. Primers included in the PCR were 60 Vbeta and 13 Jbeta primers. TCRdb's table, derived via immunoSEQ multiplex PCR, lists solely in-frame clones and lacks some. The sample shows over 150,000 clones, about four fifths of them seen only once. Sequencing input: PBMCs. The receptors come from a man aged 30 to 45 in good health and CMV-seropositive.

J is TRBJ2-7 and V is TRBV7-9, with D perhaps TRBD1 (6 bases). Germline loops: CDR1 SEHNR, CDR2 FQNEAQ (reference sequence). The CDR3 runs to 13 residues. Trimming shortened V by 1 base and J by 4 bases, and 8 bases separated the two germline ends. The chain's CDR3 is CASSLGRGYEQYF. CDR3 coding DNA: TGTGCCAGCAGCTTAGGCAGGGGTTACGAGCAGTACTTC.

The J gene is TRBJ2-2, the V gene TRBV29-1, with 8 bases matching TRBD2. This CDR3 contains 13 residues. Trimming took 6 bases from V and 6 from J; bases not matched to a gene: 6. Germline V CDR1 and CDR2: SQVTM, ANQGSEA. CDR3 protein: CSVAHGGAGELFF. As DNA, the CDR3 is TGCAGCGTGGCCCACGGGGGGGCCGGGGAGCTGTTTTTT.

The V and J genes are TRBV14 and TRBJ2-7; 11 bases are a match to TRBD2. This CDR3 region has 15 residues. Germline values: CDR1 SGHDN, CDR2 FVKESK. Losses at the gene ends were 5 bases for V and 7 bases for J; bases not matched to a gene: 10. CDR3: CASSSRLAGMGEQYF. DNA of the CDR3: TGTGCCAGCAGCTCCAGACTAGCGGGGATGGGGGAGCAGTACTTC.

The rearrangement joins TRBV28 to TRBJ2-1; 10 bases line up with TRBD2. The CDR3 sequence is 17 residues long. Germline CDR1 is MDHEN and CDR2 is SYDVKM. Germline trimming cut 5 bases from V and 3 bases from J; bases unmatched to any gene: 10. The CDR3 region is CASSHQRSSGSYNEQFF. The CDR3 region has the DNA TGTGCCAGCAGTCATCAACGGTCTAGCGGGAGCTACAATGAGCAGTTCTTC. Looking up the rest from reference TRBV28 and TRBJ2-1 gives the full variable domain: DVKVTQSSRYLVKRTGEKVFLECVQDMDHENMFWYRQDPGLGLRLIYFSYDVKMKEKGDIPEGYSVSREKKERFSLILESASTNQTSMYLCASSHQRSSGSYNEQFFGPGTRLTVL.

Here the CDR3 reads CATRQGPNQPQHF. CDR3 in DNA: TGTGCCACCCGACAGGGACCCAATCAGCCCCAGCATTTT. V usage is TRBV27 and J usage is TRBJ1-5; 7 bases fit TRBD1. The CDR3 contains 13 residues. V gave up 10 bases and J gave up 3 bases; unmatched junction bases: 6. Germline V gene lookup returns CDR1 MNHEY and CDR2 SMNVEV (reference sequence).

A note on this clone: One junction end does not reproduce the germline sequence, and a read error may be involved. The gene calls are TRBV7-9 and TRBJ2-2; no definite D call. Germline V gives CDR1 SEHNR, CDR2 FQNEAQ (reference sequence). The CDR3 runs 13 residues. CDR3 DNA sequence: TGTTCCAGCAGGAGTATGAGCGTTTGGGAGCTGTTTTTT. This sequence encodes CSSRSMSVWELFF.

The rearrangement uses TRBV15 and TRBJ1-4; 10 bases match TRBD1. CDR1 is LNHNV and CDR2 is YYDKDF in the germline V gene (reference sequence). After removal of 0 bases from V and 8 bases from J, the junction contained 6 bases not matched to a gene. The CDR3 is 16 amino acids. The CDR3 loop reads CATSREGTGAREKLFF. CDR3 in DNA: TGTGCCACCAGCAGAGAAGGGACAGGGGCCCGGGAAAAACTGTTTTTT.

The CDR3 region has the DNA TGTGCCAGCAGCCCGCCAGGGGAAGAGTCACCCCTCCACTTT. It yields the protein CASSPPGEESPLHF. The V and J genes are TRBV7-8 and TRBJ1-6; weak D call: TRBD1 (6 bases). The CDR3 is made up of 14 amino acids. Germline V gene data show CDR1 as SGHVS and CDR2 as FQNEAQ. Deletions cut 5 bases from V and 10 bases from J, with 15 bases between. Complete variable domain (other parts from reference TRBV7-8 and TRBJ1-6): GAGVSQSPRYKVAKRGQDVALRCDPISGHVSLFWYQQALGQGPEFLTYFQNEAQLDKSGLPSDRFFAERPEGSVSTLKIQRTQQEDSAVYLCASSPPGEESPLHFGNGTRLTVT.

The chain has TRBV2 and TRBJ2-6; tentatively, D is TRBD1 (5 bases). Trimming removed 8 bases at V and 1 base at J, with 12 bases between. Germline CDR1 and CDR2: SNHLY and FYNNEI. CDR3 length: 15 residues. The CDR3 loop reads CASRHRGSGANVLTF. The CDR3 nucleotides read TGTGCCAGCCGACATAGGGGTTCTGGGGCCAACGTCCTGACTTTC.

In this sample, this clone turned up a few times. CDR3 sequence: CASSYPTGVGYGYTF. DNA of the CDR3: TGTGCCAGCAGTTACCCTACAGGGGTCGGGTATGGCTACACCTTC. The chain employs TRBV6-5 and TRBJ1-2, with 7 nucleotides matching TRBD1. V lost 2 bases and J lost 5; bases outside the gene matches: 8. This CDR3 is built from 15 residues. The V gene's germline CDR1 is MNHEY and CDR2 SVGAGI.

The genes are TRBV7-3 and TRBJ2-3; 12 bases are a match to TRBD2. J gave up 5 bases and V 5 bases, and 2 bases lay outside the gene matches. The CDR3 has 14 residues. Per the germline V gene, CDR1 is SGHTA and CDR2 is FQGTGA. The CDR3 spells CASSKGLAGDTQYF. For the CDR3, the DNA is TGTGCCAGCAGCAAGGGACTAGCGGGAGATACGCAGTATTTT. The whole variable domain, remainder taken from reference TRBV7-3 and TRBJ2-3, is GAGVSQTPSNKVTEKGKYVELRCDPISGHTALYWYRQSLGQGPEFLIYFQGTGAADDSGLPNDRFFAVRPEGSVSTLKIQRTERGDSAVYLCASSKGLAGDTQYFGPGTRLTVL.

The V call is TRBV6-5, the J call TRBJ1-2; 9 nucleotides line up with TRBD1. There are 15 residues in the CDR3. After removal of 4 bases from V and 4 bases from J, the junction contained 7 bases not matched to a gene. Germline V gene data show CDR1 as MNHEY and CDR2 as SVGAGI. The CDR3 sequence is CASSWGLTGGYGYTF. CDR3 bases: TGTGCCAGCAGTTGGGGCCTGACAGGGGGCTATGGCTACACCTTC.

This rearrangement joins TRBV9 to TRBJ2-2; D is perhaps TRBD1 (5 bases). V lost 0 bases and J lost 4, with 19 bases in between. CDR3 length equals 18 residues. Germline V gives CDR1 SGDLS, CDR2 YYNGEE. The CDR3: CASSVANRAGSGTGELFF. The CDR3 DNA follows: TGTGCCAGCAGCGTAGCTAATCGTGCAGGGTCGGGCACCGGGGAGCTGTTTTTT.

Worth noting for this clone: An end of the junction differs from the germline gene, which may be a read error. This chain uses TRBV4-1 with TRBJ2-7; 10 positions match TRBD2. Germline V gene data show CDR1 as MGHRA and CDR2 as YSYEKL. This CDR3 has 16 amino acids. CDR3 sequence (DNA): TGCGCCAGCAGCCAAGTGCCCAAGCGGGAGGGCCACGAGCAGGACTTC. It codes for CASSQVPKREGHEQDF.

The chain couples TRBV2 to TRBJ1-2; TRBD1 agrees at 8 bases. The CDR3 has 13 amino acids. With V trimmed by 9 bases and J by 2 bases, 5 bases remained unmatched. Germline CDR1 reads SNHLY; CDR2 reads FYNNEI. The CDR3 spells CARGTGINYGYTF. The DNA of the CDR3 is TGTGCCAGAGGGACAGGCATCAACTATGGCTACACCTTC.

The rearrangement uses TRBV4-1 and TRBJ2-7; perhaps TRBD1 as D (5 bases). Trimming took off 0 bases at V and 2 bases at J, with 11 bases between the two ends. Germline CDR1 and CDR2: MGHRA and YSYEKL. The length of the CDR3 is 15 residues. CDR3 nucleotides: TGCGCCAGCAGCCAAGACAGGGAAAGGGCCTACGAGCAGTACTTC. Translated: CASSQDRERAYEQYF.

In the case of this clone: The junction departs from the called germline gene at one end, perhaps through a read error. V usage is TRBV7-9 and J usage is TRBJ1-1; D gene ambiguous. CDR3 size: 13 residues. Germline assignment: CDR1 SEHNR and CDR2 FQNEAQ (reference sequence). The CDR3 sequence is CSSSITASSEAFF. The DNA of the CDR3 is TGTTCCAGCAGCATCACAGCCTCCTCCGAAGCTTTCTTT.

V and J are TRBV15 and TRBJ1-1; TRBD1 matches 9 bases. J was trimmed by 3 bases and V by 1 base; bases with no gene match: 9. Looked up from germline, CDR1 is LNHNV and CDR2 is YYDKDF (reference sequence). The CDR3 spans 17 residues. CDR3 DNA sequence: TGTGCCACCAGCAGAGTTTTTACAGGGGGCGGGGACACTGAAGCTTTCTTT. This sequence encodes CATSRVFTGGGDTEAFF.

The J gene is TRBJ2-7, the V gene TRBV27; 8 bases match TRBD1. CDR3 length: 15 residues. CDR1 MNHEY and CDR2 SMNVEV come from the germline V gene (reference sequence). With 0 bases clipped from V and 3 bases from J, the junction kept 4 bases outside the gene matches. The CDR3 here is CASSLSTGDLYEQYF. CDR3 DNA: TGTGCCAGCAGTTTATCGACAGGGGACCTCTACGAGCAGTACTTC.

V gene TRBV5-1 combines with J gene TRBJ1-1; the D gene is possibly TRBD1 (6 bases). Germline loops: CDR1 SGHRS, CDR2 YFSETQ. The CDR3 totals 16 residues. Between the trimmed V and J ends, which lost 4 bases and 1 base, there was a span of 17 bases. The CDR3 sequence: CASSNAPTGTNTEAFF. For the CDR3, the DNA is TGCGCCAGCAGCAACGCCCCCACAGGGACGAACACTGAAGCTTTCTTT.

V usage is TRBV7-9 and J usage is TRBJ2-5; 7 nucleotides line up with TRBD1. Per the germline V gene, CDR1 is SEHNR and CDR2 is FQNEAQ (reference sequence). Trimming took 4 bases from V and 0 from J; bases not matched to a gene: 5. The length of the CDR3 is 15 residues. The CDR3 DNA is TGTGCCAGCAGCTCCGACAGGGCTAACCAAGAGACCCAGTACTTC. Encoded protein: CASSSDRANQETQYF.

The chain joins TRBV19 to TRBJ1-1, with 9 bases lining up with TRBD1. Germline V gene lookup returns CDR1 LNHDA and CDR2 SQIVND (reference sequence). V shed 3 bases and J 1 base; nucleotides not matched to a gene: 3. This CDR3 region has 15 residues. As DNA, the CDR3 is TGTGCCAGTAGTATTGGGACAGGGACGAACACTGAAGCTTTCTTT. This codes for CASSIGTGTNTEAFF.